This TCR beta chain was obtained from a study of monozygotic twins with inflammatory bowel disease. This CDR3 has 19 residues. Germline CDR1 SGHRS, CDR2 YFSETQ. With eight separate reactions per sample, the authors made cDNA. UMIs with a 6-nucleotide sample barcode were added by template switching. TCRdb reprocessed the 5' RACE reads and reports one entry per CDR3 protein, with no DNA. This sample contains some 83,000 distinct CDR3 sequences. Blood was collected, around 2.6 ml per donor. The chain is built from TRBV5-1 and TRBJ1-1; TCRdb calls TRBD1, which cannot be checked without DNA. The specimen sequenced was blood. The TCR comes from a human donor with ulcerative colitis or Crohn's disease, or a healthy co-twin of an affected twin (not recorded which). CDR3: CASSQRGLTGLPSNTEAFF. The full variable domain, its missing parts supplied by reference TRBV5-1 and TRBJ1-1, is KAGVTQTPRYLIKTRGQQVTLSCSPISGHRSVSWYQQTPGQGLQFLFEYFSETQRNKGNFPGRFSGRQFSNSRSEMNVSTLELGDSALYLCASSQRGLTGLPSNTEAFFGQGTRLTVV.